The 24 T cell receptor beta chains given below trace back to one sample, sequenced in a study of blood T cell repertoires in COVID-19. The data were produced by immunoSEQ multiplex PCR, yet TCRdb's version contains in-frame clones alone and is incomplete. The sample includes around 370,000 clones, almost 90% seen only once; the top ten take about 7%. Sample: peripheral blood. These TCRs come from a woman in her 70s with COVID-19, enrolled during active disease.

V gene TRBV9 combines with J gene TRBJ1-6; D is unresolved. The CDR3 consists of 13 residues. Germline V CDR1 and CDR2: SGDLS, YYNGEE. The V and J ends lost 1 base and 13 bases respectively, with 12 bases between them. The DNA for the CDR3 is TGTGCCAGCAGCGTAAGTTGGGAGAAGCCCCTCCACTTT. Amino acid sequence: CASSVSWEKPLHF.

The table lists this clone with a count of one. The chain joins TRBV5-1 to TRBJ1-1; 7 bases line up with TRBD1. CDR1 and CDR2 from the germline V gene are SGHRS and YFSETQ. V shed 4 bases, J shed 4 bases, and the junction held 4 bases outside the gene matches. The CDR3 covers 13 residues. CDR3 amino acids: CASSIDRATEAFF. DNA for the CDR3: TGCGCCAGCAGCATAGACAGGGCCACTGAAGCTTTCTTT.

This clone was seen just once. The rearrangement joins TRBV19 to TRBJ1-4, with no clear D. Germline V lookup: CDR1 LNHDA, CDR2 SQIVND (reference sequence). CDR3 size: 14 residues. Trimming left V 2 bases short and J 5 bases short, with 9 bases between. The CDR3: CASSINSLNEKLFF. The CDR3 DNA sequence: TGTGCCAGTAGTATAAACTCTCTCAATGAAAAACTGTTTTTT.

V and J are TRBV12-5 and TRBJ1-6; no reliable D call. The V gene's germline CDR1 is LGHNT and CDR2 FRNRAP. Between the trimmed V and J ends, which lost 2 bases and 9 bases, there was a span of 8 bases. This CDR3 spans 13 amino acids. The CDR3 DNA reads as TGTGCTAGTGGTTTGTACGAGGGTTCACCCCTCCACTTT. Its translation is CASGLYEGSPLHF.

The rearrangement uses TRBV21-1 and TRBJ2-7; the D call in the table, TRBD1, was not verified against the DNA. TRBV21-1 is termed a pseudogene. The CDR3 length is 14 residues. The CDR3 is CASSPRDSPYEQYF. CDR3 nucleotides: TGTGCCAGCAGCCCTCGGGACAGTCCCTACGAGCAGTACTTC.

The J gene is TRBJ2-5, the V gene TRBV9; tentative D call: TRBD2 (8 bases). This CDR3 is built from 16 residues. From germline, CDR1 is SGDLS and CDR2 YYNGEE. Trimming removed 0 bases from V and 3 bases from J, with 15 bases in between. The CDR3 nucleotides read TGTGCCAGCAGCGTAGCGGGGGGGACAGCGGAAGAGACCCAGTACTTC. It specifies CASSVAGGTAEETQYF.

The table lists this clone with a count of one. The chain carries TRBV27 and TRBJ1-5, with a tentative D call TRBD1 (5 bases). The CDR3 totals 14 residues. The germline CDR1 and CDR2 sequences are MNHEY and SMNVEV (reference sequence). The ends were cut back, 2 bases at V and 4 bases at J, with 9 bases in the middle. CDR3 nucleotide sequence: TGTGCCAGCAGTTTAGGGGCAGCTAATCAGCCCCAGCATTTT. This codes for CASSLGAANQPQHF.

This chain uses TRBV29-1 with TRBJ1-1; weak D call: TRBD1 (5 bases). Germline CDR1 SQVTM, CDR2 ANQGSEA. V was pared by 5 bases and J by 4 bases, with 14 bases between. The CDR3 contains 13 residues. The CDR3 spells CSVYQGEGTEAFF. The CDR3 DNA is TGCAGCGTTTACCAGGGTGAAGGCACTGAAGCTTTCTTT.

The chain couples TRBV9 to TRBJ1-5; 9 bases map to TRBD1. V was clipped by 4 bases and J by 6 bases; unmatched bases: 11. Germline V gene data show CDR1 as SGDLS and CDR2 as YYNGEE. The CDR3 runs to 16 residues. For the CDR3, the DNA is TGTGCCAGCAGCCAAGGGACAGGGCAAGATCGTCAGCCCCAGCATTTT. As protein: CASSQGTGQDRQPQHF.

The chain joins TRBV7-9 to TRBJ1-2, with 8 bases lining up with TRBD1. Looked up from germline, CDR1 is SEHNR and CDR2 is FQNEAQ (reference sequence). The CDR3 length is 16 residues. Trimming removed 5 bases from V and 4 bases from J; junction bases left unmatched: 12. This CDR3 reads CASSPYLGQGGYGYTF. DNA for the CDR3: TGTGCCAGCAGCCCTTACCTCGGACAGGGTGGCTATGGCTACACCTTC.

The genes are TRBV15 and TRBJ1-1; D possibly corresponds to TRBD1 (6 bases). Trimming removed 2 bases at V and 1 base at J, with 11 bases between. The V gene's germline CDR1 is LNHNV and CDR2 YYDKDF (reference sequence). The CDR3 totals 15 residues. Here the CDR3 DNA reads TGTGCCACCAGCAGACCTACACAGGGGAACACTGAAGCTTTCTTT. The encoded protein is CATSRPTQGNTEAFF.

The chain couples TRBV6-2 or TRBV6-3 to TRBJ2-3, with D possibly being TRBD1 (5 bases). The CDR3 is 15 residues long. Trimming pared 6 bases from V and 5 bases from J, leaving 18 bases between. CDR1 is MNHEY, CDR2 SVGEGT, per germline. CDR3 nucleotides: TGTGCCAGCAGCCCCTCCAGGGTCAGTAAAGATACGCAGTATTTT. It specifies CASSPSRVSKDTQYF.

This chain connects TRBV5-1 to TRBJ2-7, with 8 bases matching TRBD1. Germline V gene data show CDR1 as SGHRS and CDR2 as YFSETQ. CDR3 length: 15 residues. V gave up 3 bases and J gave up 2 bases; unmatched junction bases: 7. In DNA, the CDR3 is TGCGCCAGCAGCTCGACAGGGGTTCCCACCTACGAGCAGTACTTC. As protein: CASSSTGVPTYEQYF.

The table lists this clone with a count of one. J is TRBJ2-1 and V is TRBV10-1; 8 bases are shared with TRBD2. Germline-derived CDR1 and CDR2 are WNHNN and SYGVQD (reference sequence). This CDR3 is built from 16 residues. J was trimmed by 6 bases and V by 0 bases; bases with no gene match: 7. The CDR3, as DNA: TGCGCCAGCAGTGAGTCAGGACGGGGGGGCCCCAATGAGCAGTTCTTC. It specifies CASSESGRGGPNEQFF.

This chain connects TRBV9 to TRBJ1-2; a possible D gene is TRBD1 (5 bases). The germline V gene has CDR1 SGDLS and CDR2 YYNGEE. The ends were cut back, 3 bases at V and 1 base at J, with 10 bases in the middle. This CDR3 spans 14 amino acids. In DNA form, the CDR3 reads TGTGCCAGCAGCGAGATGACAGTTAACTATGGCTACACCTTC. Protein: CASSEMTVNYGYTF.

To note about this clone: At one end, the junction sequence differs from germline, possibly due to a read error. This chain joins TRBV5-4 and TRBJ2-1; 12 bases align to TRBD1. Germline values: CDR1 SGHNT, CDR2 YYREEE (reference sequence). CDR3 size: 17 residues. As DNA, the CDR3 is TGTGCCAGCAGCCTGTGGACCGGGACAGGGGGCTACGATGAGCAGTTCTTC. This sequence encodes CASSLWTGTGGYDEQFF.

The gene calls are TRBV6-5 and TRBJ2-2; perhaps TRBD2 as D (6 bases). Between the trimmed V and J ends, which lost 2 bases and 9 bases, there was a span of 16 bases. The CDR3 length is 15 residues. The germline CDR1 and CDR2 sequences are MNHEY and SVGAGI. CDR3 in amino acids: CASSYGTGDPRELFF. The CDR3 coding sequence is TGTGCCAGCAGTTACGGGACGGGGGACCCCAGGGAGCTGTTTTTT.

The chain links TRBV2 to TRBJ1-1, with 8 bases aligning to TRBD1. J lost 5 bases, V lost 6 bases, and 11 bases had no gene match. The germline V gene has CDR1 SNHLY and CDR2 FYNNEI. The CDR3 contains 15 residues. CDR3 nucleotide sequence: TGTGCCAGCAGGAGGGGAGACAGGGGAACAACTGAAGCTTTCTTT. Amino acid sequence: CASRRGDRGTTEAFF.

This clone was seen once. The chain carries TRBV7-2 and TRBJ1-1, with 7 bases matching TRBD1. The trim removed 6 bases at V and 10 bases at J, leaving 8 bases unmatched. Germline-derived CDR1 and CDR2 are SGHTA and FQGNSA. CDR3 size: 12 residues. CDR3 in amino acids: CASSPQGPRAFF. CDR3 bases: TGTGCCAGCAGTCCACAGGGGCCCCGAGCTTTCTTT.

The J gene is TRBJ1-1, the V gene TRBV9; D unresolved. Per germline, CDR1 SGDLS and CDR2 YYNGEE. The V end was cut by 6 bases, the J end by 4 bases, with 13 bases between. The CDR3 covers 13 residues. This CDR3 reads CASTRWEGTEAFF. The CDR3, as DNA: TGTGCCAGCACTCGGTGGGAGGGCACTGAAGCTTTCTTT.

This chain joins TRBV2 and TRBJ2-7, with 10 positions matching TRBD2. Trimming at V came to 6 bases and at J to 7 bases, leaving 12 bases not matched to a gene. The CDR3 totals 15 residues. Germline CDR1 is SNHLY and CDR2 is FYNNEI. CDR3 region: CASRARLAGWGEQYF. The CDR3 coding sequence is TGTGCCAGCAGGGCCCGACTAGCGGGTTGGGGAGAGCAGTACTTC.

The CDR3 sequence: CASRGDGELFF. CDR3 in DNA: TGTGCCAGCAGAGGAGACGGGGAGCTGTTTTTT. The V gene is TRBV2, the J gene TRBJ2-2; D not resolved. Trimming removed 6 bases from V and 7 bases from J, with 6 bases in between. This CDR3 contains 11 residues. In germline, CDR1 is SNHLY, CDR2 FYNNEI. The full variable domain, completed using reference TRBV2 and TRBJ2-2, is EPEVTQTPSHQVTQMGQEVILRCVPISNHLYFYWYRQILGQKVEFLVSFYNNEISEKSEIFDDQFSVERPDGSNFTLKIRSTKLEDSAMYFCASRGDGELFFGEGSRLTVL.

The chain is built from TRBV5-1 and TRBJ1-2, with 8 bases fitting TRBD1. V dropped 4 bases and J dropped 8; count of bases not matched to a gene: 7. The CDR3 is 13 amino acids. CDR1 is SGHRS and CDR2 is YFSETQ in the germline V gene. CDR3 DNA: TGCGCCAGCAGCGCGCAGGGGGCAGACGGCTACACCTTC. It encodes CASSAQGADGYTF.

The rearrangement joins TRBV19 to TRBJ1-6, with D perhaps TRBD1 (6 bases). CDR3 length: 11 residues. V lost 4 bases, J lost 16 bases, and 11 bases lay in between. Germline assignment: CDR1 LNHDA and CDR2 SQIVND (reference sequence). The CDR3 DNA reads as TGTGCCAGTAGTACCCCGACAGGACTCCACTTT. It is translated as CASSTPTGLHF.